This T cell receptor (beta chain) came from a study of blood T cell repertoires in COVID-19. Study-level background: Acute and convalescent COVID-19 samples came from the United States, Italy and Spain. T cells, B-cell-depleted T cells, or PBMCs provided the cDNA or gDNA that served as material.

In the original processing: From reference gene primer amplification, estimates of nucleated cell counts were derived. Generated by immunoSEQ multiplex PCR, the TCRdb table keeps only in-frame clones and is missing some. V and J calls and clone size are copied from that table; D and trimming were computed from the DNA. The data contain fewer than 250,000 clones, approximately 85% of them seen just once; the ten biggest clones take up 4% to 5%. This sequence originates from a woman in her 70s with acute or convalescent COVID-19. The sequenced sample consisted of peripheral blood.

Here the CDR3 DNA reads TGTGCCAGCACCCCATCCAGGGGGTCCACTGAAGCTTTCTTT. Translated: CASTPSRGSTEAFF. The chain links TRBV28 to TRBJ1-1; 7 nucleotides align to TRBD1. This CDR3 spans 14 amino acids. V trimming: 7 bases; J trimming: 4 bases; junction bases outside the gene matches: 9. CDR1 and CDR2 (germline): MDHEN, SYDVKM.